This T cell receptor beta chain was profiled in a study of T cells in Graves' hyperthyroidism and ophthalmopathy. Study-level information: Any treatment followed the collection of peripheral blood at initial diagnosis.

Amplified TCR beta CDR3 regions came from RNA transcripts. A first-round RT-PCR of the TCR CDR3 used the HTBI primer set. Each CDR3 protein gets one entry after TCRdb re-called the multiplex PCR reads with MiXCR. The sample lists roughly 380,000 distinct CDR3 sequences, over 11% occurring once. Any patient presenting with uncontrolled infection, other autoimmune disease, pregnancy or lactation was left out. The CDR3 is 15 amino acids. Trimming cost V 6 bases and J 1 base; bases outside gene matches: 8. Germline loops: CDR1 DFQATT, CDR2 SNEGSKA (reference sequence). Regarding this clonotype: This may be a read error: a much more frequent sequence differs by one nucleotide. The CDR3 ends on some other residue instead of the conserved phenylalanine or tryptophan, so this is likely a read error.

The J gene is TRBJ2-3, the V gene TRBV20-1; 9 bases are shared with TRBD2. The sequence derives from a woman aged 55-69 years with Graves' hyperthyroidism. Source material: blood. Written as DNA, the CDR3 is TGCAGTGCAACCCCGACTAGCGGCCGCACAGATACGCAGTATTGT. Its protein product is CSATPTSGRTDTQYC.